This TCR beta chain was sequenced during a study of blood T cells in healthy people across ages. Study-wide context: The capture of about one barcoded beta molecule per two T cells was achieved by template switching.

All donors came from Russia, were Caucasian and healthy, and spanned ages roughly 6 to 100. Each sample used at least 6 million PBMCs. The ends lost 6 bases at V and 0 bases at J; junction bases unmatched: 7. The CDR3 totals 15 residues. In germline, CDR1 is SNHLY, CDR2 FYNNEI. It was with a sample-barcoded 5' primer and a J-beta primer mix that a second PCR of roughly 7 to 12 cycles was run. TCRdb analysed the 5' RACE reads with MiXCR anew, one entry per CDR3 protein. The sample lists hundreds of thousands of distinct CDR3 sequences; about 28% were seen once. The V call is TRBV2, the J call TRBJ2-7; 8 positions agree with TRBD1. This TCR was sampled from a woman aged 80 or over in good health. The specimen sequenced was blood. The CDR3 spells CASRRYGTGSYEQYF. In nucleotides, the CDR3 is TGTGCCAGCAGGAGGTACGGGACAGGCTCCTACGAGCAGTACTTC.